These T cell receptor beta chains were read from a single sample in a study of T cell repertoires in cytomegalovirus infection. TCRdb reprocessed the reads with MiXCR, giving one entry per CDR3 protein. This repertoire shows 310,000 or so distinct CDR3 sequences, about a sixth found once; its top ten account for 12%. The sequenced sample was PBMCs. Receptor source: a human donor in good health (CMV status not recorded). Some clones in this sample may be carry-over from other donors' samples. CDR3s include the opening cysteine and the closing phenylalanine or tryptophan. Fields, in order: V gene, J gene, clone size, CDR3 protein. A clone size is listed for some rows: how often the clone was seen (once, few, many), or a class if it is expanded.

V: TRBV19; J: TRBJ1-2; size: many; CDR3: CASSESPYGYTF
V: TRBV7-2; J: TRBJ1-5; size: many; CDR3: CASSLGGPGNQPQHF
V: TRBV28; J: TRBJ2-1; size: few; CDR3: CASSPRTGSFYNEQFF
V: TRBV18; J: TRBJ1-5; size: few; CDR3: CASSPRAVGVNDQPQHF
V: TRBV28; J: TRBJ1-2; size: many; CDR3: CASRGGKAPYGYTF
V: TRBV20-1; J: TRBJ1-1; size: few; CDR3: CSARVGQGVFGMNTEAFF
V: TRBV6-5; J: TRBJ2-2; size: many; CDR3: CASSYLQGRTGELFF
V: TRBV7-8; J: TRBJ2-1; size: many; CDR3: CASSTPLAHEQFF
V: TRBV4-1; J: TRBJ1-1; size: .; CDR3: CASSQTPGQGRTFF
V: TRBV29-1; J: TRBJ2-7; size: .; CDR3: CSVGGREQYF
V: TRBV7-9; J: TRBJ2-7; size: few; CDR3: CASRQSGISYEQYF
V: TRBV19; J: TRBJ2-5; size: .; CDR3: CASIGQETQYF
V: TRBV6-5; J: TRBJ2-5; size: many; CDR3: CASSYDTGSQETQYF
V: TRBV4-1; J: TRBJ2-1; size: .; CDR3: CASSVSRRTGGKYNEQFF
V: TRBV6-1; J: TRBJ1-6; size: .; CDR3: CASSSSDKPTISPLHF
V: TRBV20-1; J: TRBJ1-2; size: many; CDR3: CSARLEAYGYTF